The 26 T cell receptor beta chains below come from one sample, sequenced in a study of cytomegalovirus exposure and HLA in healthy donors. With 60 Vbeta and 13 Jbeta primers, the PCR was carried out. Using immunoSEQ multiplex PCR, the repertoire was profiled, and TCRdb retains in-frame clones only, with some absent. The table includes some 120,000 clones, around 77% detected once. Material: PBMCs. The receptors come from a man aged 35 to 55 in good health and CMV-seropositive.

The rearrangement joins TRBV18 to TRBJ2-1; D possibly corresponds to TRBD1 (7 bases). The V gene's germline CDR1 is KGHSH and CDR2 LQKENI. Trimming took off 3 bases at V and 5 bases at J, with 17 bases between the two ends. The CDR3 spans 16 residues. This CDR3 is CASSPPQGGGDNEQFF. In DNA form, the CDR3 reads TGTGCCAGCTCACCCCCTCAGGGGGGCGGAGACAATGAGCAGTTCTTC.

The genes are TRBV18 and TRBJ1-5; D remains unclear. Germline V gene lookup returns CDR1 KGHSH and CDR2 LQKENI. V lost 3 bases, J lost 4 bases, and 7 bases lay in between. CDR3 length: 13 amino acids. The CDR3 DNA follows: TGTGCCAGCTCACCGGGCCTAAATCAGCCCCAGCATTTT. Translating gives CASSPGLNQPQHF.

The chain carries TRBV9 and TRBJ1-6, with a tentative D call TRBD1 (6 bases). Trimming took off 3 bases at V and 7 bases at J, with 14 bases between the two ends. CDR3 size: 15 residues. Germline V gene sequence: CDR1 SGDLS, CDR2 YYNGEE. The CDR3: CASSAAGQTNSPLHF. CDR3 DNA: TGTGCCAGCAGCGCAGCGGGACAAACCAATTCACCCCTCCACTTT.

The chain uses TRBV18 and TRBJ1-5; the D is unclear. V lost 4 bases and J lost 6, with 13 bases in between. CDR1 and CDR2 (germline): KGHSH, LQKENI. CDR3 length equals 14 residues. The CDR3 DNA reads TGTGCCAGCTCACTAAGCCGATCCCGTCAGCCCCAGCATTTT. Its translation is CASSLSRSRQPQHF.

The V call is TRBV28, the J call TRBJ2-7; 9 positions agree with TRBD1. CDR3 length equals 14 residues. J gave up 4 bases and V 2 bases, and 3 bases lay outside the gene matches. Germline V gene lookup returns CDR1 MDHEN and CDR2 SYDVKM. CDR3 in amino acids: CASSLGTGRYEQYF. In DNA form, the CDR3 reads TGTGCCAGCAGTTTAGGGACAGGGAGGTACGAGCAGTACTTC.

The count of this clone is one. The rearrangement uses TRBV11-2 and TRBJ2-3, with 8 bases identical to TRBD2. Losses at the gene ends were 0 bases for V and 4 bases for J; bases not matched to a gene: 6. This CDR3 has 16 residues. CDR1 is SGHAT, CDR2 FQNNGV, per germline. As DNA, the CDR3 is TGTGCCAGCAGCTTAGACGGGGGGGCCTCGCCAGATACGCAGTATTTT. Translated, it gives CASSLDGGASPDTQYF.

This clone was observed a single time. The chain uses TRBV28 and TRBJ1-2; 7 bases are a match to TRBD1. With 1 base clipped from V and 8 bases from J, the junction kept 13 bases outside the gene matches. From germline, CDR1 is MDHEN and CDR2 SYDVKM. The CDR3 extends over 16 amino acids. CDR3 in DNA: TGTGCCAGCAGTTTATTTCCGAGACAGGGAGGACGAGGCTACACCTTC. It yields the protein CASSLFPRQGGRGYTF.

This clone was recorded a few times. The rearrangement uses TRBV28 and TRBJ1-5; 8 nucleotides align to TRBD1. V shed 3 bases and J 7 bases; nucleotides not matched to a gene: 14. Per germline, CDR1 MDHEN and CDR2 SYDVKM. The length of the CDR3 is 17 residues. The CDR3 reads CASSLSGTTGGGQPQHF. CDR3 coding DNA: TGTGCCAGCAGTTTGTCGGGGACCACAGGGGGAGGGCAGCCCCAGCATTTT.

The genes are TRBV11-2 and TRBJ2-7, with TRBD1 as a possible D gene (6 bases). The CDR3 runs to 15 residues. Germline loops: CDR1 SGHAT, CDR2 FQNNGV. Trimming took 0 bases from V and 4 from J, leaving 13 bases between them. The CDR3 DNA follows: TGTGCCAGCAGCTTAGACCCCGGGACAACTTACGAGCAGTACTTC. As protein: CASSLDPGTTYEQYF.

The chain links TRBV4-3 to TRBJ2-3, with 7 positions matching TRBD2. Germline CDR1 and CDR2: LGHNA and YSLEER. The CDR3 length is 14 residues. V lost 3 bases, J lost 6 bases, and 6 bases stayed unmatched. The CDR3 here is CASSHSGPGDTQYF. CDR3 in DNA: TGCGCCAGCAGCCATAGCGGGCCAGGGGATACGCAGTATTTT.

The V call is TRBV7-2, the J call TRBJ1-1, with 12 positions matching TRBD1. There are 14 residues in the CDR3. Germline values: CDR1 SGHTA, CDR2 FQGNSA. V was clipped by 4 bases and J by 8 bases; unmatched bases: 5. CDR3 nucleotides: TGTGCCAGCAGCTACGGGACAGGGGGCGGGGAAGCTTTCTTT. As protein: CASSYGTGGGEAFF. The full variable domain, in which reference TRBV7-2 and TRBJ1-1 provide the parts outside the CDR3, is GAGVSQSPSNKVTEKGKDVELRCDPISGHTALYWYRQSLGQGLEFLIYFQGNSAPDKSGLPSDRFSAERTGGSVSTLTIQRTQQEDSAVYLCASSYGTGGGEAFFGQGTRLTVV.

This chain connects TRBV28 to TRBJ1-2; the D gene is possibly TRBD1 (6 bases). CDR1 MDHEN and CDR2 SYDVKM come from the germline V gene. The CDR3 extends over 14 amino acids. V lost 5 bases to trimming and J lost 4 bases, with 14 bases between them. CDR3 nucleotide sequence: TGTGCCAGCAGTCTACAGGGACCTTTCTATGGCTACACCTTC. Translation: CASSLQGPFYGYTF.

CDR3 sequence: CASSESGDYEQYF. The DNA for the CDR3 is TGTGCCAGTAGCGAAAGCGGGGACTACGAGCAGTACTTC. The chain couples TRBV19 to TRBJ2-7, with TRBD2 matching 7 bases. With V trimmed by 6 bases and J by 3 bases, 5 bases remained unmatched. Germline CDR1 LNHDA, CDR2 SQIVND (reference sequence). This CDR3 has 13 amino acids.

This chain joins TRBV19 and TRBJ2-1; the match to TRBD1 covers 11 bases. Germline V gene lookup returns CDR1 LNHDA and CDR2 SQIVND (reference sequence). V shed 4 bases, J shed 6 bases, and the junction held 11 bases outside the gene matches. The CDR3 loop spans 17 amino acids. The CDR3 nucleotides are TGTGCCAGTAGTACCCGGACAGGGGGCTTTTATGGCAATGAGCAGTTCTTC. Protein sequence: CASSTRTGGFYGNEQFF.

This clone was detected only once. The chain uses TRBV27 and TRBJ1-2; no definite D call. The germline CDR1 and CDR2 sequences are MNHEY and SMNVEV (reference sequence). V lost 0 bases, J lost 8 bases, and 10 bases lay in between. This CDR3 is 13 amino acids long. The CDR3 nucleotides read TGTGCCAGCAGTTTATCATCCGGGTACGGCTACACCTTC. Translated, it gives CASSLSSGYGYTF.

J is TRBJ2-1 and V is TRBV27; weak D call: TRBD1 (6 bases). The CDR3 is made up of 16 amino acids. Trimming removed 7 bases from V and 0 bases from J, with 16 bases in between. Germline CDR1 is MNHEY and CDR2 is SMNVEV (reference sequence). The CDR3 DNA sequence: TGTGCCAGCAAACCGAACAGGGTTAGCTCCTACAATGAGCAGTTCTTC. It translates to CASKPNRVSSYNEQFF.

For the CDR3, the DNA is TGTGCCAGCAGCTTAAATATCGGGGGGGAGAACACCGGGGAGCTGTTTTTT. Protein product: CASSLNIGGENTGELFF. This chain uses TRBV7-6 with TRBJ2-2, with 8 nucleotides matching TRBD2. The V gene's germline CDR1 is SGHVS and CDR2 FNYEAQ. V lost 2 bases to trimming and J lost 1 base; unmatched junction nucleotides: 6. This CDR3 has 17 residues.

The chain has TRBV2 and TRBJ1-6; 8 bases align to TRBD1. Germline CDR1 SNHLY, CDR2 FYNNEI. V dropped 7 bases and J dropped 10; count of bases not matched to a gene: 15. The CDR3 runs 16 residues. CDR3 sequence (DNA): TGTGCCAGCAATGCGGGACCGGACAGGGCGAGATCACCCCTCCACTTT. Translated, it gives CASNAGPDRARSPLHF. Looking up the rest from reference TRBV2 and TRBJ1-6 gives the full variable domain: EPEVTQTPSHQVTQMGQEVILRCVPISNHLYFYWYRQILGQKVEFLVSFYNNEISEKSEIFDDQFSVERPDGSNFTLKIRSTKLEDSAMYFCASNAGPDRARSPLHFGNGTRLTVT.

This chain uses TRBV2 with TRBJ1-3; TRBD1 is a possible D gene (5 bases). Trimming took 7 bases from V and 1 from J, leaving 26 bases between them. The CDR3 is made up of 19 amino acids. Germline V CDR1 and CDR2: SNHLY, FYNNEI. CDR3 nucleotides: TGTGCCAGCAAGGAGAACCTATGGCGTGGGGCCCCTTCTGGAAACACCATATATTTT. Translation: CASKENLWRGAPSGNTIYF.

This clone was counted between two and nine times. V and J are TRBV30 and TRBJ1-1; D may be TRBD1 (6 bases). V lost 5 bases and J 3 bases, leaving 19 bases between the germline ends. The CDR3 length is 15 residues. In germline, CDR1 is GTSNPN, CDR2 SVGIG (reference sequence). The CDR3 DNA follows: TGTGCCTGGTTCAGGATCGGACAGCTATACACTGAAGCTTTCTTT. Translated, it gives CAWFRIGQLYTEAFF.

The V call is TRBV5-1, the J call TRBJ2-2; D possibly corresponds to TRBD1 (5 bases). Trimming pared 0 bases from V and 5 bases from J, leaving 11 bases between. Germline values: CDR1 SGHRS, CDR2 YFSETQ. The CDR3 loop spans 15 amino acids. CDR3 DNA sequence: TGCGCCAGCAGCTTGGTGCAGGGTAAAACCGGGGAGCTGTTTTTT. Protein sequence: CASSLVQGKTGELFF.

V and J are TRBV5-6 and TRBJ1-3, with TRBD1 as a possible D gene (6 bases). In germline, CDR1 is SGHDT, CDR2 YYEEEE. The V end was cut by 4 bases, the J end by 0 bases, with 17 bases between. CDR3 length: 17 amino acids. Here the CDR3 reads CASSPPGQGPSGNTIYF. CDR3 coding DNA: TGTGCCAGCAGCCCGCCCGGCCAGGGGCCCTCTGGAAACACCATATATTTT.

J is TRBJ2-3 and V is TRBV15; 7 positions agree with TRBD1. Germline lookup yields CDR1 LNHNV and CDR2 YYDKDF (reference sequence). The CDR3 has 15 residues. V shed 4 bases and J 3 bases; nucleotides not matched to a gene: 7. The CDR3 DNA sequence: TGTGCCACCAGCAAACAGGGGCAGGGTACAGATACGCAGTATTTT. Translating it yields CATSKQGQGTDTQYF.

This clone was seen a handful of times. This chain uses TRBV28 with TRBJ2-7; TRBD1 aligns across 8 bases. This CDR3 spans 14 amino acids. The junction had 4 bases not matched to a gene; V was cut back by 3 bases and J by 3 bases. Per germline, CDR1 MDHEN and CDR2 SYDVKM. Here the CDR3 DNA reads TGTGCCAGCAGTTTCCTGGACAGGGTCTACGAGCAGTACTTC. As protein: CASSFLDRVYEQYF.

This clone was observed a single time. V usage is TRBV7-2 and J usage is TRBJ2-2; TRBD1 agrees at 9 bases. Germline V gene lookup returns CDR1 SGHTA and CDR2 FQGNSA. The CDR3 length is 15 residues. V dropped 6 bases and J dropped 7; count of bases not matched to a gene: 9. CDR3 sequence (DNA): TGTGCCAGCAGTTTGGGACAGGGCCTGGTCGGGGAGCTGTTTTTT. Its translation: CASSLGQGLVGELFF.

The CDR3 nucleotides read TGTGCCAGCAGCTTTCATAGAACTGAAGCTTTCTTT. It yields the protein CASSFHRTEAFF. V is TRBV5-4 and J is TRBJ1-1, with D uncertain. The CDR3 runs 12 residues. Germline-derived CDR1 and CDR2 are SGHNT and YYREEE (reference sequence). Trimming took 2 bases from V and 5 from J, leaving 7 bases between them.